The source of this TCR beta chain is a study of T cell repertoires in breast cancer. In the study overall: Tumors, lymph nodes and blood came from breast cancer patients, plus healthy blood. The roughly 21 tumors were mostly ER+/PR+.

During the second nested PCR, blocking oligonucleotides suppressed genes that were not paired. TCRdb re-analysed the emulsion pairing reads in MiXCR, keeping a single row per CDR3 protein. The sample shows 3,500 to 4,500 distinct CDR3 sequences, roughly 32% of them seen only once. This clonotype was detected ten times or more. No antigen is known for it. Study findings and constraints: Eighteen TCR pairs shared by seven or more tumors were possibly tumor-specific.

An expanded emulsion RT-PCR with primers for all TCR V genes paired CD8+ T cell chains. Source material: CD8+ T cells. The TCR was taken from a pool of human donors with breast cancer or a healthy control (not recorded which).

The CDR3 here is CASSPTRTTKTGGRETQYF. The CDR3 DNA sequence: TGTGCCAGCAGTCCGACCCGTACGACCAAGACAGGGGGCAGGGAGACCCAGTACTTC. V gene TRBV28 combines with J gene TRBJ2-5; 10 bases match TRBD1. This CDR3 has 19 residues. CDR1 is MDHEN, CDR2 SYDVKM, per germline. With 5 bases clipped from V and 5 bases from J, the junction kept 20 bases outside the gene matches.